The rows below give T cell receptor beta chains drawn from one sample of a study of blood T cells in healthy people across ages. TCRdb used MiXCR to reprocess the 5' RACE reads, holding one entry per CDR3 protein. The top ten hold 6.5% to 8% of the sample, which has roughly 1.4 million distinct CDR3 sequences, 59% seen once. Input material: blood. All receptors come from a man aged 18 to 29 in good health. Both conserved end residues are part of each CDR3. D genes are given only for firm matches. Some rows have no size entry. The others give once, few or many, or a class for an expanded clone.

j_call d_call clone_size v_call cdr3_aa cdr3_nt
TRBJ2-1 TRBD2 NA TRBV20-1 CSARIAGAGGEQFF TGCAGTGCTAGAATAGCGGGGGCCGGGGGTGAGCAGTTCTTC
TRBJ2-7 TRBD1 few TRBV4-3 CASSQGTGDDEQYF TGCGCCAGCAGCCAAGGGACAGGGGACGACGAGCAGTACTTC
TRBJ2-2 TRBD2 NA TRBV2 CASRVRTSGFTNTGELFF TGTGCCAGCAGGGTCCGGACTAGCGGATTTACGAACACCGGGGAGCTGTTTTTT
TRBJ1-2 NA once TRBV27 CASAGLSYGYTF TGTGCCAGCGCAGGGCTTAGCTATGGCTACACCTTC
TRBJ2-7 NA NA TRBV7-9 CASSPTRFSYEQYF TGTGCCAGCAGCCCCACACGGTTCTCCTACGAGCAGTACTTC
TRBJ2-1 TRBD1 few TRBV6-2/TRBV6-3 CASSYSHRGDHYLRFF TGTGCCAGCAGTTACTCACACAGGGGGGATCACTATCTGAGGTTCTTC
TRBJ2-7 NA NA TRBV6-6 CAAGLVTYEQYF TGTGCCGCCGGTTTGGTCACCTACGAGCAGTACTTC
TRBJ2-3 NA once TRBV6-5 CASSYLGGVTDTQYF TGTGCCAGCAGTTACCTAGGGGGTGTCACAGATACGCAGTATTTT
TRBJ1-1 NA NA TRBV24-1 CATSESGAGNTEAFF TGTGCCACCAGTGAATCGGGCGCGGGGAACACTGAAGCTTTCTTT
TRBJ2-5 NA NA TRBV29-1 CSARTLPERETQYF TGCAGCGCCCGGACCCTTCCCGAAAGGGAGACCCAGTACTTC
TRBJ2-3 NA NA TRBV6-2/TRBV6-3 CASRIGRSSTDTQYF TGTGCCAGCAGGATCGGACGGTCTAGCACAGATACGCAGTATTTT